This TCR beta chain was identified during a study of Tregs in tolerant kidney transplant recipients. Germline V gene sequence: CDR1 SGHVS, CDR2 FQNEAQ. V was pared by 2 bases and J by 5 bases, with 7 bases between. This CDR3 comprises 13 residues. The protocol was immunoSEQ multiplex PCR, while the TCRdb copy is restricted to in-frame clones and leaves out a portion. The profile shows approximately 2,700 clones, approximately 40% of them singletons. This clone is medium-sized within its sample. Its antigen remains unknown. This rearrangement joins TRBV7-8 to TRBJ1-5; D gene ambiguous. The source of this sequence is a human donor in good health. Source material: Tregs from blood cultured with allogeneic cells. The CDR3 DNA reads TGTGCCAGCAGCTTAAGGGAGCATCAGCCCCAGCATTTT. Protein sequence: CASSLREHQPQHF.